Shown below are 20 T cell receptor beta chains from a single sample sequenced in a study of T cells in Graves' hyperthyroidism and ophthalmopathy. Amplified TCR beta CDR3 regions derived from RNA transcripts. RT-PCR in the first round (using the HTBI primer set) targeted the TCR CDR3. TCRdb analysed the multiplex PCR reads with MiXCR anew, one entry per CDR3 protein. The repertoire holds 390,000 or so distinct CDR3 sequences, with roughly 14% as singletons. The sequencing input was blood. Receptors originate from a man aged 18 to 30 with Graves' ophthalmopathy.

The chain couples TRBV18 to TRBJ2-7; D possibly matches TRBD1 or TRBD2 (6 bases each). The CDR3 length is 17 residues. The ends were cut back, 3 bases at V and 5 bases at J, with 23 bases in the middle. CDR1 is KGHSH and CDR2 is LQKENI in the germline V gene. The CDR3 spells CASSPTPLAGRDNEQYF. CDR3 nucleotide sequence: TGTGCCAGCTCACCGACTCCTCTTGCGGGAAGGGACAACGAGCAGTACTTC.

This clonotype was picked up many times. The gene calls are TRBV2 and TRBJ1-4, with a weak D call TRBD1 (5 bases). V lost 3 bases and J 6 bases, leaving 11 bases between the germline ends. The V gene's germline CDR1 is SNHLY and CDR2 FYNNEI. This CDR3 region has 14 residues. CDR3: CASSDRDGDEKLFF. CDR3 sequence (DNA): TGTGCCAGCAGTGACAGGGACGGCGATGAAAAACTGTTTTTT.

The rearrangement uses TRBV7-2 and TRBJ2-5; 7 nucleotides agree with TRBD2. This CDR3 spans 15 amino acids. The germline V gene encodes CDR1 SGHTA and CDR2 FQGNSA. Germline trimming cut 5 bases from V and 7 bases from J; bases unmatched to any gene: 13. In nucleotides, the CDR3 is TGTGCCAGCAGCCTTAACGGGGGGTTGCCGGGGACCCAGTACTTC. Its protein product is CASSLNGGLPGTQYF.

This chain links TRBV6-1 with TRBJ1-2; perhaps TRBD1 as D (5 bases). Trimming pared 7 bases from V and 5 bases from J, leaving 26 bases between. This CDR3 is built from 17 residues. CDR1 is MNHNS, CDR2 SASEGT, per germline. The CDR3 nucleotides read TGTGCCAGCATCTTAAGACCGGAGCTCCCTTCAGGGTATGGCTACACCTTC. It is translated as CASILRPELPSGYGYTF.

This clonotype has ten or more counts. The rearrangement uses TRBV20-1 and TRBJ2-7; TRBD2 matches 9 bases. V shed 0 bases, J shed 0 bases, and the junction held 9 bases outside the gene matches. This CDR3 comprises 17 residues. Germline loops: CDR1 DFQATT, CDR2 SNEGSKA (reference sequence). The CDR3 nucleotides are TGCAGTGCTAGAGATCCTGAGACTAGCGGACTCTCCTACGAGCAGTACTTC. Amino acids: CSARDPETSGLSYEQYF.

The chain has TRBV6-1 and TRBJ2-6; either TRBD1 or TRBD2 may fit D (6 bases each). Trimming took off 2 bases at V and 2 bases at J, with 10 bases between the two ends. The CDR3 is made up of 16 amino acids. Germline-derived CDR1 and CDR2 are MNHNS and SASEGT. CDR3 residues: CASSEWGAAGANVLTF. CDR3 nucleotides: TGTGCCAGCAGTGAATGGGGGGCTGCTGGGGCCAACGTCCTGACTTTC.

About this clonotype: This may arise from a read error, as a much more abundant clone is one base away. This chain joins TRBV12-3 or TRBV12-4 and TRBJ2-7; unclear D gene. V dropped 6 bases and J dropped 3 bases, with 15 bases sitting between them. CDR3 length: 14 amino acids. CDR3 sequence reads: CASRLTPPCYEQYF. CDR3 sequence (DNA): TGTGCCAGCAGGTTAACCCCACCTTGCTACGAGCAGTACTTC.

This clonotype has a count of ten or more. V usage is TRBV27 and J usage is TRBJ2-4; D is ambiguous. Germline loops: CDR1 MNHEY, CDR2 SMNVEV (reference sequence). The V gene lost 5 bases and the J gene lost 12 bases, with 17 bases spanning the gap. The CDR3 extends over 13 amino acids. CDR3 DNA sequence: TGTGCCAGCAGTATCTACCCCCAGAGGCCTCAGTACTTC. Translating gives CASSIYPQRPQYF.

This clonotype was seen many times. DNA for the CDR3: TGTGCCATCAGTGAGCGGGAGGGCCGGACGAATGAGCAGTTCTTC. Residues: CAISEREGRTNEQFF. The rearrangement joins TRBV10-3 to TRBJ2-1; the match to TRBD2 covers 8 bases. The CDR3 extends over 15 amino acids. Germline V gene data show CDR1 as ENHRY and CDR2 as SYGVKD. The trim removed 2 bases at V and 7 bases at J, leaving 7 bases unmatched.

There are many counts of this clonotype. The chain carries TRBV7-9 and TRBJ2-5; D may be TRBD2 (6 bases). Germline V gene sequence: CDR1 SEHNR, CDR2 FQNEAQ (reference sequence). The CDR3 covers 14 residues. V was shortened by 0 bases and J by 1 base, with 6 bases between the two germline ends. The CDR3 DNA reads TGTGCCAGCAGCTTAGCTAGCGGCCAAGAGACCCAGTACTTC. Protein sequence: CASSLASGQETQYF.

This clonotype was seen just once. The rearrangement joins TRBV2 to TRBJ1-5; 9 bases align to TRBD1. The CDR3 has 14 residues. V lost 6 bases to trimming and J lost 7 bases; unmatched junction nucleotides: 7. CDR1 and CDR2 from the germline V gene are SNHLY and FYNNEI. CDR3 residues: CASREQGAGQPQHF. Written as DNA, the CDR3 is TGTGCCAGCAGAGAACAGGGGGCAGGGCAGCCCCAGCATTTT.

There are a few counts of this clonotype. The rearrangement uses TRBV3-1 and TRBJ2-7; 8 positions match TRBD1. Germline CDR1 LGHDT, CDR2 YNNKEL (reference sequence). J was trimmed by 1 base and V by 0 bases; bases with no gene match: 14. The CDR3 is 19 amino acids. DNA for the CDR3: TGTGCCAGCAGCCAAGATCACGCCCTCCGGACAGGGAGATCCTACGAGCAGTACTTC. Protein product: CASSQDHALRTGRSYEQYF.

This clonotype was detected only a few times. The gene calls are TRBV11-1 and TRBJ2-5, with 7 bases matching TRBD1. Germline V lookup: CDR1 SGHAT, CDR2 FQDESV (reference sequence). This CDR3 is 15 amino acids long. The V segment lost 2 bases and the J segment 4 bases; nucleotides outside the gene matches: 7. The CDR3 here is CASSLPGQAAETQYF. CDR3 in DNA: TGTGCCAGCAGCTTACCTGGACAGGCTGCAGAGACCCAGTACTTC.

This clonotype turned up a few times. A single base separates this from a much larger clone, so it may be a read error. The rearrangement links TRBV6-1 to TRBJ1-2; D is ambiguous. V dropped 6 bases and J dropped 6 bases, with 2 bases sitting between them. Per germline, CDR1 MNHNS and CDR2 SASEGT. The CDR3 loop spans 9 amino acids. CDR3 in DNA: TGTGCCAGCAGACATGGCTACACCTTC. The encoded protein is CASRHGYTF.

This clonotype was detected many times. The genes are TRBV10-1 and TRBJ2-3; 9 nucleotides align to TRBD2. Per germline, CDR1 WNHNN and CDR2 SYGVQD (reference sequence). This CDR3 contains 14 residues. V gave up 5 bases and J gave up 4 bases; unmatched junction bases: 4. Here the CDR3 reads CASSIAGAADTQYF. CDR3 DNA: TGCGCCAGCAGTATAGCGGGAGCGGCAGATACGCAGTATTTT.

This clonotype was seen at least ten times. The gene calls are TRBV5-1 and TRBJ2-7, with D possibly being TRBD2 (7 bases). CDR3 length: 14 residues. Germline V gene sequence: CDR1 SGHRS, CDR2 YFSETQ. With 0 bases removed from V and 7 bases from J, the gap between germline ends came to 14 bases. The DNA of the CDR3 is TGCGCCAGCAGCTTGGAGGCGGGGGCAAGAGAGCAGTACTTC. Translated: CASSLEAGAREQYF.

This clonotype was picked up many times. This sequence joins TRBV30 and TRBJ1-2; D not resolved. Deletions cut 0 bases from V and 4 bases from J, with 9 bases between. The CDR3 has 13 residues. The germline V gene has CDR1 GTSNPN and CDR2 SVGIG (reference sequence). The DNA of the CDR3 is TGTGCCTGGAGTGTCGCGGAACGCTATGGCTACACCTTC. It encodes CAWSVAERYGYTF.

This clonotype was found many times. The rearrangement uses TRBV20-1 and TRBJ2-3; 10 bases align to TRBD2. This CDR3 contains 15 residues. Losses at the gene ends were 0 bases for V and 7 bases for J; bases not matched to a gene: 7. Per germline, CDR1 DFQATT and CDR2 SNEGSKA (reference sequence). DNA of the CDR3: TGCAGTGCTAGAGATGAAGCGGGAGGGCCGAATACGCAGTATTTT. This encodes CSARDEAGGPNTQYF.

This clonotype was counted many times. The chain employs TRBV12-3 or TRBV12-4 and TRBJ2-2; TRBD1 might be the D (6 bases). The CDR3 totals 15 residues. V lost 3 bases and J lost 3, with 11 bases in between. The CDR3 reads CASSLRTEHTGELFF. The CDR3 bases are TGTGCCAGCAGTTTGAGGACAGAACACACCGGGGAGCTGTTTTTT.

The V call is TRBV6-2 or TRBV6-3, the J call TRBJ2-1; D is undetermined. Germline CDR1 MNHEY, CDR2 SVGEGT. V was clipped by 2 bases and J by 10 bases, with 6 bases between them. This CDR3 has 11 amino acids. The chain's CDR3 is CASSYKEEQFF. In nucleotides, the CDR3 is TGTGCCAGCAGTTACAAGGAGGAGCAGTTCTTC.